This TCR beta chain was observed in a study of cytomegalovirus exposure and HLA in healthy donors. For this clone: Antigen unknown.

Here immunoSEQ multiplex PCR was the method, and the copy in TCRdb shows in-frame clones only, minus some. The table records 100,000 to 120,000 clones, roughly nine tenths of them present only once. Study-level results: Testing in vitro showed three CMV-associated chains specific for CMV antigens.

V was clipped by 4 bases and J by 0 bases, with 3 bases between them. This CDR3 comprises 13 residues. Germline V CDR1 and CDR2: MDHEN, SYDVKM. The chain carries TRBV28 and TRBJ2-2; no clear D. The receptor's source is a woman younger than 30 in good health and CMV-seronegative. The sample taken for sequencing was PBMCs. The CDR3 is CASSSANTGELFF. In DNA, the CDR3 is TGTGCCAGCAGTTCTGCGAACACCGGGGAGCTGTTTTTT.